One sample yielded the 18 T cell receptor beta chains listed below, sequenced in a study of PD-1 blockade in classical Hodgkin lymphoma. TCRdb's copy holds only in-frame clones and misses some; the assay was immunoSEQ multiplex PCR. Of around 35,000 clones in the sample, 72% were seen once. Time point indicated: cycle 4 day 1 (C4D1), after less than 7 weeks of nivolumab. No patient escaped relapse after autologous stem cell transplantation, and brentuximab vedotin exposure varied. The sequences come from peripheral blood mononuclear cells (PBMCs), collected before the fourth cycle of nivolumab. The receptors here all came from a human donor with classical Hodgkin lymphoma.

This chain joins TRBV5-4 and TRBJ2-2, with 11 nucleotides matching TRBD1. This CDR3 contains 15 residues. In germline, CDR1 is SGHNT, CDR2 YYREEE (reference sequence). V trimming: 7 bases; J trimming: 4 bases; junction bases outside the gene matches: 6. CDR3 DNA: TGTGCCAGCGGGAGGGACAGGGGGGTCACCGGGGAGCTGTTTTTT. Translated: CASGRDRGVTGELFF. Looking up the rest from reference TRBV5-4 and TRBJ2-2 gives the full variable domain: ETGVTQSPTHLIKTRGQQVTLRCSSQSGHNTVSWYQQALGQGPQFIFQYYREEENGRGNFPPRFSGLQFPNYSSELNVNALELDDSALYLCASGRDRGVTGELFFGEGSRLTVL.

V gene TRBV7-9 combines with J gene TRBJ2-5; D gene unclear. CDR3 length equals 18 residues. The V end lost 6 bases, the J end lost 4 bases, and 27 bases lay between the germline ends. From germline, CDR1 is SEHNR and CDR2 FQNEAQ (reference sequence). Here the CDR3 reads CASRPDLTPVVSPETQYF. The CDR3 DNA follows: TGTGCCAGCAGGCCCGACCTAACCCCAGTGGTTTCGCCAGAGACCCAGTACTTC.

The chain uses TRBV6-6 and TRBJ1-1; a weak D match, TRBD1 (6 bases). Trimming removed 7 bases at V and 3 bases at J, with 15 bases between. CDR1 and CDR2 from the germline V gene are MNHNY and SVGAGI (reference sequence). This CDR3 is built from 14 residues. The CDR3 DNA is TGTGCCAGCACTTTACAGGGTCCCGACACTGAAGCTTTCTTT. It encodes CASTLQGPDTEAFF.

This rearrangement joins TRBV2 to TRBJ1-2; D is ambiguous. The CDR3 is 15 amino acids. Trimming took 3 bases from V and 8 from J, leaving 19 bases between them. Germline lookup yields CDR1 SNHLY and CDR2 FYNNEI. CDR3 in amino acids: CASSEGRELHRGYTF. The DNA of the CDR3 is TGTGCCAGCAGTGAGGGTCGAGAGTTACATAGGGGCTACACCTTC.

This chain connects TRBV7-9 to TRBJ1-1; D is unclear. The CDR3 covers 13 residues. V was pared by 3 bases and J by 0 bases, with 5 bases between. The V gene's germline CDR1 is SEHNR and CDR2 FQNEAQ (reference sequence). The CDR3 region is CASSFSVNTEAFF. For the CDR3, the DNA is TGTGCCAGCAGCTTCTCGGTGAACACTGAAGCTTTCTTT. Together with reference TRBV7-9 and TRBJ1-1, the CDR3 gives the full variable domain: DTGVSQNPRHKITKRGQNVTFRCDPISEHNRLYWYRQTLGQGPEFLTYFQNEAQLEKSRLLSDRFSAERPKGSFSTLEIQRTEQGDSAMYLCASSFSVNTEAFFGQGTRLTVV.

The chain has TRBV2 and TRBJ1-1; D possibly corresponds to TRBD1 (6 bases). The CDR3 has 17 amino acids. From germline, CDR1 is SNHLY and CDR2 FYNNEI. V gave up 0 bases and J gave up 2 bases, with 16 bases separating them. The CDR3 sequence: CASSEAPPQGVNTEAFF. For the CDR3, the DNA is TGTGCCAGCAGTGAAGCGCCGCCACAGGGTGTTAACACTGAAGCTTTCTTT.

This chain connects TRBV27 to TRBJ2-7; D call uncertain. The CDR3 consists of 13 residues. From germline, CDR1 is MNHEY and CDR2 SMNVEV (reference sequence). V was trimmed by 2 bases and J by 1 base, leaving 6 bases between them. The CDR3 sequence is CASSLTVSYEQYF. The CDR3 nucleotides read TGTGCCAGCAGTTTAACAGTTTCCTACGAGCAGTACTTC.

CDR3 bases: TGTGCCAGCAGCACGGACCGGGATCCGGCCCTCTCGACCTACGAGCAGTACTTC. Protein: CASSTDRDPALSTYEQYF. This chain links TRBV7-3 with TRBJ2-7; perhaps TRBD2 as D (5 bases). Germline-derived CDR1 and CDR2 are SGHTA and FQGTGA. The CDR3 is 18 amino acids. Trimming pared 5 bases from V and 2 bases from J, leaving 25 bases between.

V usage is TRBV9 and J usage is TRBJ2-3; D perhaps matches TRBD2 (5 bases). Germline V gene data show CDR1 as SGDLS and CDR2 as YYNGEE. The germline V and J ends were trimmed by 1 base and 6 bases, with 15 bases remaining between them. The CDR3 totals 15 residues. The CDR3 DNA follows: TGTGCCAGCAGCGTAAGGGAGACCCAAATGGATACGCAGTATTTT. It yields the protein CASSVRETQMDTQYF. Supplemented by reference TRBV9 and TRBJ2-3, the full variable domain reads DSGVTQTPKHLITATGQRVTLRCSPRSGDLSVYWYQQSLDQGLQFLIQYYNGEERAKGNILERFSAQQFPDLHSELNLSSLELGDSALYFCASSVRETQMDTQYFGPGTRLTVL.

In this sample, this clone turned up a few times. The chain couples TRBV7-6 to TRBJ2-1, with D perhaps being TRBD1 or TRBD2 (5 bases each). The CDR3 length is 20 residues. CDR1 SGHVS and CDR2 FNYEAQ come from the germline V gene. V shed 5 bases and J shed 0 bases, with 26 bases lying between them. The CDR3, as DNA: TGTGCCAGCAGCATCCCGTCCGGGACGGAAGATTTAAGCTCCTACAATGAGCAGTTCTTC. Translated, it gives CASSIPSGTEDLSSYNEQFF.

This clone was detected only a few times. The chain is built from TRBV27 and TRBJ1-5; a possible D gene is TRBD1 (5 bases). With 4 bases removed from V and 4 bases from J, the gap between germline ends came to 8 bases. Germline V lookup: CDR1 MNHEY, CDR2 SMNVEV (reference sequence). The CDR3 has 13 amino acids. CDR3 protein: CASSWQGNQPQHF. Here the CDR3 DNA reads TGTGCCAGCAGTTGGCAGGGAAATCAGCCCCAGCATTTT.

This chain links TRBV5-6 with TRBJ1-5; possibly TRBD1 for D (5 bases). This CDR3 has 13 amino acids. V lost 4 bases and J 5 bases, leaving 10 bases between the germline ends. From germline, CDR1 is SGHDT and CDR2 YYEEEE. The CDR3 DNA sequence: TGTGCCAGCAGCCCCGGGGCCCATCAGCCCCAGCATTTT. Amino acid sequence: CASSPGAHQPQHF.

This chain links TRBV6-1 with TRBJ2-1; D is uncertain. The CDR3 is made up of 16 amino acids. Germline V CDR1 and CDR2: MNHNS, SASEGT. V lost 3 bases and J 2 bases, leaving 14 bases between the germline ends. CDR3 residues: CASSDVGVFPYNEQFF. CDR3 DNA sequence: TGTGCCAGCAGTGACGTGGGCGTATTTCCCTACAATGAGCAGTTCTTC.

The genes are TRBV7-2 and TRBJ2-1; 10 bases match TRBD2. Germline V lookup: CDR1 SGHTA, CDR2 FQGNSA. Trimming cost V 3 bases and J 5 bases; bases outside gene matches: 4. This CDR3 contains 15 residues. The CDR3 nucleotides read TGTGCCAGCAGCTTCCTAGCGGGAGCGGACAATGAGCAGTTCTTC. As protein: CASSFLAGADNEQFF.

This chain uses TRBV5-4 with TRBJ2-7; no clear D. Germline V gene sequence: CDR1 SGHNT, CDR2 YYREEE (reference sequence). This CDR3 has 11 residues. Trimming took 3 bases from V and 4 from J, leaving 5 bases between them. CDR3 nucleotide sequence: TGTGCCAGCAGCTACCAATACGAGCAGTACTTC. Its translation: CASSYQYEQYF.

The chain is built from TRBV5-1 and TRBJ2-7; TRBD2 is a possible D gene (6 bases). The V end lost 3 bases, the J end lost 2 bases, and 12 bases lay between the germline ends. CDR3 length: 14 amino acids. Germline lookup yields CDR1 SGHRS and CDR2 YFSETQ. The DNA of the CDR3 is TGCGCCAGCAGCTGGACTAACGGGCCCTACGAGCAGTACTTC. Its translation is CASSWTNGPYEQYF. The full variable domain, its missing parts supplied by reference TRBV5-1 and TRBJ2-7, is KAGVTQTPRYLIKTRGQQVTLSCSPISGHRSVSWYQQTPGQGLQFLFEYFSETQRNKGNFPGRFSGRQFSNSRSEMNVSTLELGDSALYLCASSWTNGPYEQYFGPGTRLTVT.

The chain recombines TRBV5-1 with TRBJ2-7; 11 bases are shared with TRBD2. Unmatched junction bases numbered 4, after V lost 3 bases and J lost 2 bases. The CDR3 runs to 15 residues. The germline CDR1 and CDR2 sequences are SGHRS and YFSETQ. CDR3 residues: CASSSRLAGTYEQYF. DNA of the CDR3: TGCGCCAGCAGCTCTCGACTAGCGGGGACCTACGAGCAGTACTTC.

This clone is medium-sized by share. The J gene is TRBJ1-3, the V gene TRBV11-2, with 9 bases matching TRBD1. The CDR3 sequence is 17 residues long. J lost 2 bases, V lost 5 bases, and 10 bases had no gene match. CDR1 is SGHAT and CDR2 is FQNNGV in the germline V gene. CDR3 DNA sequence: TGTGCCAGCAGCAACACCGGGACAGGGCTCGCTGGAAACACCATATATTTT. This translates into CASSNTGTGLAGNTIYF.